Sequencing of this TCR beta chain was carried out in a study of human T cells and chemical hapten exposure. Across the study: Small differences in pooled library volume mainly drove the variation in TCR yields per sample.

In its sample, this clonotype was seen a few times. TCRdb reprocessed the RACE reads with MiXCR, giving one entry per CDR3 protein. The sample includes about 46,000 distinct CDR3 sequences, 4.3% of them seen just once. Germline CDR1 is SGHAT and CDR2 is FQNNGV. This CDR3 contains 16 residues. Trimming pared 2 bases from V and 2 bases from J, leaving 15 bases between. Time point of the sample: healthy volunteer bleed at 2 weeks. RNA extraction used unfractionated whole blood as the source of total RNA. The sample consisted of whole blood. The chain employs TRBV11-2 and TRBJ1-1; tentatively, D is TRBD1 (5 bases). The receptor comes from a female donor in good health. Some clones in this sample may be carry-over from other donors' samples. DNA for the CDR3: TGTGCCAGCAGCTTAAAGCGGGGACCGCTCAACACTGAAGCTTTCTTT. It yields the protein CASSLKRGPLNTEAFF.